The 5 T cell receptor beta chains in this list originate from one sample, sequenced in a study of early T cells in non-severe SARS-CoV-2 infection. One entry per CDR3 protein results from TCRdb running MiXCR on the 5' RACE reads. The sample records about 77,000 distinct CDR3 sequences, about a sixth being singletons. The sequenced sample consisted of whole blood. These receptors were obtained from an adult who was a healthcare worker with PCR-confirmed SARS-CoV-2 infection or an uninfected control (not recorded which).

This clonotype was picked up many times. This chain uses TRBV7-3 with TRBJ2-4; D remains ambiguous. The CDR3 covers 14 residues. Looked up from germline, CDR1 is SGHTA and CDR2 is FQGTGA. Deletions cut 2 bases from V and 0 bases from J, with 5 bases between. The CDR3 sequence is CASSLQLAKNIQYF. The CDR3 bases are TGTGCCAGCAGCTTACAGCTAGCCAAAAACATTCAGTACTTC.

This clonotype was seen a few times. This chain links TRBV5-5 with TRBJ1-4; 11 nucleotides align to TRBD1. CDR1 is SGHKS and CDR2 is YYEKEE in the germline V gene (reference sequence). Unmatched junction bases numbered 9, after V lost 4 bases and J lost 7 bases. This CDR3 has 16 amino acids. CDR3 sequence reads: CASSPAGGTGGEKLFF. The CDR3 region has the DNA TGTGCCAGCAGCCCAGCCGGTGGGACAGGGGGTGAAAAACTGTTTTTT.

This clonotype has more than one count but fewer than ten. The rearrangement uses TRBV29-1 and TRBJ2-3, with a possible D match to TRBD2 (5 bases). V was trimmed by 4 bases and J by 4 bases, leaving 15 bases between them. The V gene's germline CDR1 is SQVTM and CDR2 ANQGSEA. This CDR3 has 14 amino acids. The chain's CDR3 is CSVGTVPNPDTQYF. DNA for the CDR3: TGCAGCGTTGGGACTGTACCGAACCCAGATACGCAGTATTTT.

V usage is TRBV24-1 and J usage is TRBJ2-1; no clear D. The CDR3 is 16 residues long. Germline CDR1 KGHDR, CDR2 SFDVKD. V gave up 3 bases and J gave up 6 bases, with 17 bases separating them. The CDR3 here is CATSDEVATRSNEQFF. In nucleotides, the CDR3 is TGTGCCACCAGTGATGAAGTAGCTACGAGGAGCAATGAGCAGTTCTTC.

This clonotype has more than one count but fewer than ten. CDR3 DNA: TGTGCCAGCAGAACCGGGGGGCGCAACAACAATGAGCAGTTCTTC. The encoded protein is CASRTGGRNNNEQFF. V gene TRBV7-2 combines with J gene TRBJ2-1; tentatively, D is TRBD2 (7 bases). The CDR3 runs to 15 residues. V lost 6 bases and J 5 bases, leaving 17 bases between the germline ends. CDR1 and CDR2 from the germline V gene are SGHTA and FQGNSA.